This is a list of T cell receptor beta chains from one sample in a study of control samples from healthy donors and cancer patients. Only in-frame clones appear in the TCRdb table, and some are missing; sequencing was by immunoSEQ multiplex PCR. The profile shows 150,000 or so clones, about 90% of them singletons. The sample comprised blood. Receptors were obtained from a woman in her twenties or thirties in good health. Each CDR3 is given with its conserved first and last residue. A D gene is named only where the DNA matches it firmly. Some rows mark clone size as missing; the rest say once, few, many or name a class of expanded clone.

D gene,clone size,J gene,V gene,CDR3 DNA,CDR3 protein
-,-,TRBJ1-5,TRBV27,TGTGCCAGCAGTTCAGGGACTTGGGGGGGATGGCCCCAGCATTTT,CASSSGTWGGWPQHF
TRBD1,-,TRBJ1-2,TRBV3-1/TRBV3-2,TGTGCCAGCAGCCAAGTTAGAACAGGGGGAGCGGGCGGCTACACCTTC,CASSQVRTGGAGGYTF
-,-,TRBJ1-2,TRBV19,TGTGCCAGTAGCCCAGGGAGTACTACTATCTATGGCTACACCTTC,CASSPGSTTIYGYTF
-,-,TRBJ1-1,TRBV5-6,TGTGCCAGCAGCTGGGGGGAATCGAACACTGAAGCTTTCTTT,CASSWGESNTEAFF
-,-,TRBJ2-7,TRBV7-2,TGTGCCAGCAGCTTAGCCAGGGCCGAGCAGTACTTC,CASSLARAEQYF
TRBD1,once,TRBJ1-6,TRBV6-5,TGTGCCAGCAGTTATGGGGACAGGGGTTATTCACCCCTCCACTTT,CASSYGDRGYSPLHF
TRBD2,-,TRBJ2-7,TRBV6-5,TGTGCCAGCCAAGCGGGAGGGTCGGTCGAGCAGTACTTC,CASQAGGSVEQYF
TRBD2,-,TRBJ2-7,TRBV15,TGTGCCACCAGCAGAGGTGAAGAAGCGGGAGAATCGGACGAGCAGTACTTC,CATSRGEEAGESDEQYF
-,-,TRBJ2-3,TRBV29-1,TGCAGCGACCTAAAAGCCACTGGCAGGGGGGCAGATACGCAGTATTTT,CSDLKATGRGADTQYF
TRBD1,-,TRBJ1-1,TRBV28,TGTGCCAGCAGTTTGCCAAAGAGGACAGGGCGGGACACTGAAGCTTTCTTT,CASSLPKRTGRDTEAFF
-,few,TRBJ1-1,TRBV29-1,TGCAGCGCTTTGACAGGCCACACTGAAGCTTTCTTT,CSALTGHTEAFF
TRBD2,-,TRBJ2-3,TRBV5-6,TGTGCCAGCAGCGGTCTAGCGGGAGGTGAAGGGGGTACGCAGTATTTT,CASSGLAGGEGGTQYF
-,-,TRBJ1-1,TRBV10-2,TGCGCCAGCAGTGAGAGGCACCTCGGCCCTGCTAACACTGAAGCTTTCTTT,CASSERHLGPANTEAFF
TRBD2,-,TRBJ2-2,TRBV25-1,TGTGCCAGCAGTGAAGGAACGGGCGGGAGGGACACCGGGGAGCTGTTTTTT,CASSEGTGGRDTGELFF
-,-,TRBJ2-2,TRBV6-6,TGTGCCACTCAGCAGAGCACCGGGGAGCTGTTTTTT,CATQQSTGELFF
-,-,TRBJ1-6,TRBV6-5,TGTGCCAGCAGTTATTATGGGGGTAATTCACCCCTCCACTTT,CASSYYGGNSPLHF
TRBD1,-,TRBJ1-6,TRBV19,TGTGCCAGTAGTATAGATGTTTGGGACAGTAATTCACCCCTCCACTTT,CASSIDVWDSNSPLHF
-,-,TRBJ1-2,TRBV10-3,TGTGCCATCAGTAAAACGACAGAAAACTATGGCTACACCTTC,CAISKTTENYGYTF
TRBD2,-,TRBJ2-1,TRBV27,TGTGCCAGCAGTCCCGGGACTAGCGGGATCGGTGAGCAGTTCTTC,CASSPGTSGIGEQFF
-,-,TRBJ2-7,TRBV24-1,TGTGCCACCAGTCTCCCGGACAGTAAGGCCTACGAGCAGTACTTC,CATSLPDSKAYEQYF
-,-,TRBJ1-1,TRBV27,TGTGCCAGCAGTTTGTCCCCCGGGGCCACTGAAGCTTTCTTT,CASSLSPGATEAFF
TRBD2,-,TRBJ2-1,TRBV3-1/TRBV3-2,TGTGCCAGCAGACAAGGACTAGCAGGACAGCAGTTCTTC,CASRQGLAGQQFF
-,-,TRBJ2-3,TRBV5-1,TGCGCCAGCAGCTTACGGGACTCACGCACAGATACGCAGTATTTT,CASSLRDSRTDTQYF
TRBD1,once,TRBJ2-7,TRBV18,TGTGCCAGCTCACCTTTCGACAGGGAAGGCGAGCAGTACTTC,CASSPFDREGEQYF
TRBD1,-,TRBJ1-3,TRBV5-1,TGCGCCAGCAGCTTGGCCACGACAGGGAGTGGAAACACCATATATTTT,CASSLATTGSGNTIYF
TRBD1,few,TRBJ1-4,TRBV6-5,TGTGCCAGCAGATCCGGGACAGCTAATGAAAAACTGTTTTTT,CASRSGTANEKLFF
-,-,TRBJ1-1,TRBV4-2,TGTGCCAGCAGCCCAGGGGTGGAAGCCACTGAAGCTTTCTTT,CASSPGVEATEAFF
-,-,TRBJ2-7,TRBV2,TGTGCCAGCAACCCCCCTCCAGCGGATTCCTACGAGCAGTACTTC,CASNPPPADSYEQYF
TRBD2,-,TRBJ2-7,TRBV9,TGTGCCAGCAGCACCGGGACTAGCGGTTACGAGCAGTACTTC,CASSTGTSGYEQYF
TRBD2,-,TRBJ2-1,TRBV7-2,TGTGCCAGCAGCCCCGGACTAGCGGGAGGGCCCTACAATGAGCAGTTCTTC,CASSPGLAGGPYNEQFF
TRBD2,-,TRBJ2-7,TRBV13,TGTGCCAGCAGCTTAGCGGGGGGTTCCTACGAGCAGTACTTC,CASSLAGGSYEQYF
TRBD1,-,TRBJ2-2,TRBV19,TGTGCCAGTAGGCCGGGACAGAGCACCGGGGAGCTGTTTTTT,CASRPGQSTGELFF
-,-,TRBJ1-5,TRBV19,TGTGCCAGTAGTGTAACAGGGTCCAGGCAGCCCCAGCATTTT,CASSVTGSRQPQHF
-,-,TRBJ2-1,TRBV3-1/TRBV3-2,TGTGCCAGCAGCCAAAGGGCGCGGGGCGACAATGAGCAGTTCTTC,CASSQRARGDNEQFF
TRBD1,-,TRBJ2-7,TRBV9,TGTGCCAGCAGCGCCGGGGACAGTCTAAGTTACGAGCAGTACTTC,CASSAGDSLSYEQYF
TRBD1,few,TRBJ1-5,TRBV30,TGTGCCTGGAGTGTAGGGCAGGGGGGCCAGCCCCAGCATTTT,CAWSVGQGGQPQHF
TRBD1,-,TRBJ1-1,TRBV19,TGTGCCAGTAGACACAGGGGGCAAACTGAAGCTTTCTTT,CASRHRGQTEAFF
TRBD1,-,TRBJ1-5,TRBV7-9,TGTGCCAGCAACAAGGACAGGGATCAGCCCCAGCATTTT,CASNKDRDQPQHF
TRBD1,-,TRBJ1-5,TRBV5-6,TGTGCCAGCAGCGTGGGACAGCTTAGCAATCAGCCCCAGCATTTT,CASSVGQLSNQPQHF
TRBD1,-,TRBJ1-6,TRBV7-8,TGTGCCAGCAGCCAGGGGACAGTTCAAACCTCACCCCTCCACTTT,CASSQGTVQTSPLHF
-,-,TRBJ2-1,TRBV11-2,TGTGCCAGCAGCTTATCCCCCCTTCAGGACAATGAGCAGTTCTTC,CASSLSPLQDNEQFF
-,-,TRBJ1-4,TRBV7-2,TGTGCCAGCAGCCTACACGCAACTAATGAAAAACTGTTTTTT,CASSLHATNEKLFF
TRBD2,-,TRBJ2-1,TRBV19,TGTGCCAGTAAGGCGGGAGGGCCTTTGTGGCATGAGCAGTTCTTC,CASKAGGPLWHEQFF
-,-,TRBJ2-7,TRBV6-5,TGTGCCAGCAGTCCATCTCCCAGATACGAGCAGTACTTC,CASSPSPRYEQYF
-,-,TRBJ1-1,TRBV3-1/TRBV3-2,TGTGCCAGCAGCCCCCCCCGGGGGGACACTGAAGCTTTCTTT,CASSPPRGDTEAFF
-,once,TRBJ1-6,TRBV2,TGTGCCAGCAGTCCCGAGGGCAATTCACCCCTCCACTTT,CASSPEGNSPLHF
-,-,TRBJ1-3,TRBV5-1,TGCGCCAGCAGCTTGGACGTTCTCGACACCATATATTTT,CASSLDVLDTIYF
-,-,TRBJ2-2,TRBV5-4,TGTGCCAGCAGCTTGGGGGGTGGACTAGGGGGCACCGGGGAGCTGTTTTTT,CASSLGGGLGGTGELFF
-,-,TRBJ2-1,TRBV27,TGTGCCAGCAGTTTACAGGGAATCTACAATGAGCAGTTCTTC,CASSLQGIYNEQFF
TRBD2,-,TRBJ2-7,TRBV6-1,TGTGCCAGCAGTGACCCCCGAGGGCTAGCGGGACCAAAGTACTTC,CASSDPRGLAGPKYF
-,-,TRBJ1-2,TRBV6-5,TGTGCCAGCAGTTACCTTAGGACGGAGAACTATGGCTACACCTTC,CASSYLRTENYGYTF
-,-,TRBJ2-7,TRBV27,TGTGCCAGCAGACCTAACCGGCAATCCTACGAGCAGTACTTC,CASRPNRQSYEQYF
-,-,TRBJ2-6,TRBV9,TGTGCCAGCAGCTCCGGTGGGGCCAACGTCCTGACTTTC,CASSSGGANVLTF
-,-,TRBJ2-1,TRBV29-1,TGCAGCGTTGACTCCGGACGGACCTACAATGAGCAGTTCTTC,CSVDSGRTYNEQFF
TRBD2,-,TRBJ2-7,TRBV2,TGTGCCAGCAGTGCACGACTAGCGAAAGACTCCTACGAGCAGTACTTC,CASSARLAKDSYEQYF